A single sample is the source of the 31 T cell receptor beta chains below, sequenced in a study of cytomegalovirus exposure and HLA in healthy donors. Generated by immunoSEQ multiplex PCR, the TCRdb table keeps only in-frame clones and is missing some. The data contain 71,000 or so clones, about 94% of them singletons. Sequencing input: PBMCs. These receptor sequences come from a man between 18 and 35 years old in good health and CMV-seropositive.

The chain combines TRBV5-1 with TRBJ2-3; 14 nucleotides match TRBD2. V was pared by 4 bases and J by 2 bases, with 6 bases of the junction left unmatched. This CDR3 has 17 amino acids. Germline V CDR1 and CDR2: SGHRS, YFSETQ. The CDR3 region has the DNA TGCGCCAGCAGCCCGGGGACTAGCGGGAGTTTCACAGATACGCAGTATTTT. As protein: CASSPGTSGSFTDTQYF.

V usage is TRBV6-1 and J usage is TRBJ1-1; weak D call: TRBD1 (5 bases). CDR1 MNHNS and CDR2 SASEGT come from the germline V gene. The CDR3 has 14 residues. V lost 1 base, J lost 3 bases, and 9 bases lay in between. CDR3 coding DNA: TGTGCCAGCAGTGAAGAGCAGGGCCACACTGAAGCTTTCTTT. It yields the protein CASSEEQGHTEAFF.

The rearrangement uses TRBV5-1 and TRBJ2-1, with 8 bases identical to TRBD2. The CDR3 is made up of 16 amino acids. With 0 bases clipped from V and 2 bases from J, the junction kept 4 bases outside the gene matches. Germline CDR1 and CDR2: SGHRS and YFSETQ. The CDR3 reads CASSLASGPTYNEQFF. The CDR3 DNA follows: TGCGCCAGCAGCTTGGCTAGCGGGCCGACCTACAATGAGCAGTTCTTC. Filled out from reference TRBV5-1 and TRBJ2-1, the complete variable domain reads KAGVTQTPRYLIKTRGQQVTLSCSPISGHRSVSWYQQTPGQGLQFLFEYFSETQRNKGNFPGRFSGRQFSNSRSEMNVSTLELGDSALYLCASSLASGPTYNEQFFGPGTRLTVL.

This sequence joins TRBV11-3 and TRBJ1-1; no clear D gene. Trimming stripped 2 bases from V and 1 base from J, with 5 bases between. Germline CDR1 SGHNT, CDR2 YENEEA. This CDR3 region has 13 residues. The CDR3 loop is CASSLTENTEAFF. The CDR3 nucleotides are TGTGCCAGCAGCTTAACAGAGAACACTGAAGCTTTCTTT.

The CDR3 sequence: CASSSTGTGGSHEQFF. The CDR3 DNA is TGTGCCAGCAGTTCTACCGGGACAGGTGGATCCCATGAGCAGTTCTTC. The J gene is TRBJ2-1, the V gene TRBV7-3; 8 positions match TRBD1. This CDR3 spans 16 amino acids. J lost 8 bases, V lost 6 bases, and 15 bases had no gene match. CDR1 and CDR2 (germline): SGHTA, FQGTGA. Full variable domain (rest looked up from reference TRBV7-3 and TRBJ2-1): GAGVSQTPSNKVTEKGKYVELRCDPISGHTALYWYRQSLGQGPEFLIYFQGTGAADDSGLPNDRFFAVRPEGSVSTLKIQRTERGDSAVYLCASSSTGTGGSHEQFFGPGTRLTVL.

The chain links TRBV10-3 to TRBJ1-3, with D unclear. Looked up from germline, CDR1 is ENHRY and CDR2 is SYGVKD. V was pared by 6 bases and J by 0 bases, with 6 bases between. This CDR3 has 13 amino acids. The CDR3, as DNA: TGTGCCATCAGGCAGGACTCTGGAAACACCATATATTTT. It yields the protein CAIRQDSGNTIYF.

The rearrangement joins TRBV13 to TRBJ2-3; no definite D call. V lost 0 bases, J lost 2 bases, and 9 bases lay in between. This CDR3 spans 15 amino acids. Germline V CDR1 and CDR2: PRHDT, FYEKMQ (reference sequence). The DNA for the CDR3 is TGTGCCAGCAGCTTAGGGACTTCGAACACAGATACGCAGTATTTT. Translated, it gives CASSLGTSNTDTQYF.

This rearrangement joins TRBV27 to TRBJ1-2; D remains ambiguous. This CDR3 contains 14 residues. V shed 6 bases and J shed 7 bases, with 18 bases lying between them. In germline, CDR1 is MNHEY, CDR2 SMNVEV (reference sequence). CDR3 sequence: CASSPHGGDRGYTF. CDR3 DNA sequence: TGTGCCAGCAGCCCCCACGGCGGGGATCGTGGCTACACCTTC.

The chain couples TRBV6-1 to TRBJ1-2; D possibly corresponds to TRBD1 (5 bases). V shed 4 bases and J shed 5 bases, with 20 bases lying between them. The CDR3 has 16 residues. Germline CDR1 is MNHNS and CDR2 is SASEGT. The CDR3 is CASSVTGGPIRYGYTF. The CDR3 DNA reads TGTGCCAGCAGTGTTACGGGGGGACCGATACGATATGGCTACACCTTC.

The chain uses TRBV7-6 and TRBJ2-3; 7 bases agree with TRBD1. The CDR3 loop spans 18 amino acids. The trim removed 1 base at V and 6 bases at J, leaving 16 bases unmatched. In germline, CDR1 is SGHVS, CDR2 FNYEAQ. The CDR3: CASSLVAGGDIGKDTQYF. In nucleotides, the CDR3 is TGTGCCAGCAGCTTAGTGGCAGGGGGTGACATTGGGAAGGATACGCAGTATTTT.

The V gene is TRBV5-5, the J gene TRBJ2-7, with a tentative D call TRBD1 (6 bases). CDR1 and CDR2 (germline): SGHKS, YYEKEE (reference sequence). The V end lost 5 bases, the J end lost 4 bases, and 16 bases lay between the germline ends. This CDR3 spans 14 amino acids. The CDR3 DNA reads TGTGCCAGCAGTCACAGGGTTGAAGCTTACGAGCAGTACTTC. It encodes CASSHRVEAYEQYF.

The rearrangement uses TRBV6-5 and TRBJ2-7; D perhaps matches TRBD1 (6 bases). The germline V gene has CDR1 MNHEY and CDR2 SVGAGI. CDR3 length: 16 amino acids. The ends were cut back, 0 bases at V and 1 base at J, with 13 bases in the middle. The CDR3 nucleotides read TGTGCCAGCAGTTACTCGAGTTTGGGACAATCCTACGAGCAGTACTTC. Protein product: CASSYSSLGQSYEQYF.

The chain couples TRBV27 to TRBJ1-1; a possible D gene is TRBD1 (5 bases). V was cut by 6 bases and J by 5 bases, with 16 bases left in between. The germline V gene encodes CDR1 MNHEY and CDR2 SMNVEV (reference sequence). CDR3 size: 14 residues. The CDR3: CASSFTGPGTEAFF. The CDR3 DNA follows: TGTGCCAGCAGCTTTACAGGCCCCGGGACTGAAGCTTTCTTT.

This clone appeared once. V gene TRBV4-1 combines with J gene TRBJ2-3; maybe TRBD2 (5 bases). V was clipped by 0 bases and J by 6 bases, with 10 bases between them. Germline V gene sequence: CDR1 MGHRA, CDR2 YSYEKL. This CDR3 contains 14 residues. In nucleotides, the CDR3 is TGCGCCAGCAGCCAAGAACTAGGCAAGGATACGCAGTATTTT. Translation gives CASSQELGKDTQYF.

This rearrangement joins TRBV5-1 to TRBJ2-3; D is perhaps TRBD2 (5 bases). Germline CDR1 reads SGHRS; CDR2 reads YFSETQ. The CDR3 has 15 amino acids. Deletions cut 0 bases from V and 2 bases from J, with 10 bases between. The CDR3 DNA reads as TGCGCCAGCAGCTTGGGTCGAGGGATCACAGATACGCAGTATTTT. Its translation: CASSLGRGITDTQYF.

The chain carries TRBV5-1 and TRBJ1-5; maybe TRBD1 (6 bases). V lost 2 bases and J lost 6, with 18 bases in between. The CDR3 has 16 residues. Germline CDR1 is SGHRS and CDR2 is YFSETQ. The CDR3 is CASSLGPQQGSQPQHF. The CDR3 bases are TGCGCCAGCAGCTTAGGTCCCCAACAGGGCAGTCAGCCCCAGCATTTT.

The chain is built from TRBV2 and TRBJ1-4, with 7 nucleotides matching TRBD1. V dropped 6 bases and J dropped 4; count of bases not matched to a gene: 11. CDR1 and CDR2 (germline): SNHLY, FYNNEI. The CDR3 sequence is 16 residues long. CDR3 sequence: CASRGTPTGSNEKLFF. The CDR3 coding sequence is TGTGCCAGCAGAGGCACCCCGACAGGGAGTAATGAAAAACTGTTTTTT.

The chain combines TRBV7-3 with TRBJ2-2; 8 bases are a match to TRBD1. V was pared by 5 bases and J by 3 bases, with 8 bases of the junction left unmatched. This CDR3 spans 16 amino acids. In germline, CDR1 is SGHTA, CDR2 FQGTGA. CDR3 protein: CASSEGQVEDTGELFF. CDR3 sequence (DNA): TGTGCCAGCAGCGAGGGACAGGTTGAGGACACCGGGGAGCTGTTTTTT.

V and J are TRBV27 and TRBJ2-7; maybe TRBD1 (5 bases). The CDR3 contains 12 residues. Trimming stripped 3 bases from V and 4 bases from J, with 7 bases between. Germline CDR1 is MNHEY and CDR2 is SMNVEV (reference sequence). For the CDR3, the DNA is TGTGCCAGCAGTTTTCAGGGTTACGAGCAGTACTTC. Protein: CASSFQGYEQYF.

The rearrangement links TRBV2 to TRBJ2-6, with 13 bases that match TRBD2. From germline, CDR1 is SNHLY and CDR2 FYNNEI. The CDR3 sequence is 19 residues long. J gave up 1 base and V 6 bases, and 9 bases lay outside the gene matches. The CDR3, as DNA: TGTGCCAGCAGGAGGACTAGCGGGAGCTACCATTCTGGGGCCAACGTCCTGACTTTC. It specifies CASRRTSGSYHSGANVLTF.

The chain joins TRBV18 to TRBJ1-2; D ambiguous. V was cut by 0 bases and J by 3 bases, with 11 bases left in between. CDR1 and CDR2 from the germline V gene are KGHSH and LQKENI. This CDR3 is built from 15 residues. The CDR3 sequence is CASSPPGRRDYGYTF. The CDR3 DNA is TGTGCCAGCTCACCACCGGGTCGACGGGACTATGGCTACACCTTC. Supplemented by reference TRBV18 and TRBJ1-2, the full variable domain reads NAGVMQNPRHLVRRRGQEARLRCSPMKGHSHVYWYRQLPEEGLKFMVYLQKENIIDESGMPKERFSAEFPKEGPSILRIQQVVRGDSAAYFCASSPPGRRDYGYTFGSGTRLTVV.

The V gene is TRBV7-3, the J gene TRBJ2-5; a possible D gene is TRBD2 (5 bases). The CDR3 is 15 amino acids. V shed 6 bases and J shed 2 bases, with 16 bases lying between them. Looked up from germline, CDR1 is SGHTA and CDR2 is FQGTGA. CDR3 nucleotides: TGTGCCAGCAGTGCGACCCCTCGACTACAAGAGACCCAGTACTTC. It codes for CASSATPRLQETQYF.

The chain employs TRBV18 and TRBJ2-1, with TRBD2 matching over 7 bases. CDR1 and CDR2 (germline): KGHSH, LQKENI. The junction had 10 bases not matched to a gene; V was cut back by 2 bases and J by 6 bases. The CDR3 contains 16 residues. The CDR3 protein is CASSPGRGGRANEQFF. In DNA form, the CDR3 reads TGTGCCAGCTCACCAGGGAGGGGCGGTCGTGCCAATGAGCAGTTCTTC.

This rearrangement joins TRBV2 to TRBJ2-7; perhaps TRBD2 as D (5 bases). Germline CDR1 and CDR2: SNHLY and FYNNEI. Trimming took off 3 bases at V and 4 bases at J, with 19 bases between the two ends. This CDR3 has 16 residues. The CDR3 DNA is TGTGCCAGCAGTGAGTTTGAAGCGCCCGACTATTACGAGCAGTACTTC. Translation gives CASSEFEAPDYYEQYF.

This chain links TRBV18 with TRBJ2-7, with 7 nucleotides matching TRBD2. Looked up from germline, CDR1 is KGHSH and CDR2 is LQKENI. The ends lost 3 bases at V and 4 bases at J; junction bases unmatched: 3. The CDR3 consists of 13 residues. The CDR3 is CASSPSAGYEQYF. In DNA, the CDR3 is TGTGCCAGCTCACCGTCAGCGGGGTACGAGCAGTACTTC.

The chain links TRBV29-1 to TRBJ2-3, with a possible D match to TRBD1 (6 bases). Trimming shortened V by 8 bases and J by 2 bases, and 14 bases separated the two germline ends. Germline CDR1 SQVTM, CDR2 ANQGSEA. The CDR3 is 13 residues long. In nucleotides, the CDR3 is TGCAGCATCAACAGGGATTCCACAGATACGCAGTATTTT. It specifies CSINRDSTDTQYF.

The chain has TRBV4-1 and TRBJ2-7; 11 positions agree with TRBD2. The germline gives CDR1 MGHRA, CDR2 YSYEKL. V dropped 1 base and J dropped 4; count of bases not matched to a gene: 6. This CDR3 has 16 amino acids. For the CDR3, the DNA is TGCGCCAGCAGCCAAGTTCTCCTAGCGGGGGGTTACGAGCAGTACTTC. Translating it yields CASSQVLLAGGYEQYF.

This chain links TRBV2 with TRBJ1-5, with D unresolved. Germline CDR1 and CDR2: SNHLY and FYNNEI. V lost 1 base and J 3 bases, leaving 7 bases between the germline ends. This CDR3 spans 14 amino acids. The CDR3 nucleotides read TGTGCCAGCAGTGAAGTGTCAGTCAATCAGCCCCAGCATTTT. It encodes CASSEVSVNQPQHF.

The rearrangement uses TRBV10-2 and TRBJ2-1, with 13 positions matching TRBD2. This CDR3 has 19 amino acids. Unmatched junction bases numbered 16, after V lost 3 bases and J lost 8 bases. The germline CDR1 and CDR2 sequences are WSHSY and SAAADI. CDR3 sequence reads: CASSDPQPFTSGRVYEQFF. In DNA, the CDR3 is TGCGCCAGCAGTGACCCTCAGCCTTTTACTAGCGGGAGGGTCTATGAGCAGTTCTTC.

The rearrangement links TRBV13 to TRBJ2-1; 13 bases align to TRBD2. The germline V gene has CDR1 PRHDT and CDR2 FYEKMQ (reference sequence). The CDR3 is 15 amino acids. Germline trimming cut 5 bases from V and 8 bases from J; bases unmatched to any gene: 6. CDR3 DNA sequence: TGTGCCAGCAGCCTCCGGACTAGCGGGGGCGATGAGCAGTTCTTC. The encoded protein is CASSLRTSGGDEQFF.

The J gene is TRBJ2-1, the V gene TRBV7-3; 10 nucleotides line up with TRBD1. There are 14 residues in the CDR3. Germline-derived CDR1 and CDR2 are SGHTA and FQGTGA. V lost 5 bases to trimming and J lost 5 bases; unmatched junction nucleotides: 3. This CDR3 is CASSPDRGNNEQFF. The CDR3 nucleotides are TGTGCCAGCAGCCCGGACAGGGGGAACAATGAGCAGTTCTTC. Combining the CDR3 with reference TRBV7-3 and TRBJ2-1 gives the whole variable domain GAGVSQTPSNKVTEKGKYVELRCDPISGHTALYWYRQSLGQGPEFLIYFQGTGAADDSGLPNDRFFAVRPEGSVSTLKIQRTERGDSAVYLCASSPDRGNNEQFFGPGTRLTVL.